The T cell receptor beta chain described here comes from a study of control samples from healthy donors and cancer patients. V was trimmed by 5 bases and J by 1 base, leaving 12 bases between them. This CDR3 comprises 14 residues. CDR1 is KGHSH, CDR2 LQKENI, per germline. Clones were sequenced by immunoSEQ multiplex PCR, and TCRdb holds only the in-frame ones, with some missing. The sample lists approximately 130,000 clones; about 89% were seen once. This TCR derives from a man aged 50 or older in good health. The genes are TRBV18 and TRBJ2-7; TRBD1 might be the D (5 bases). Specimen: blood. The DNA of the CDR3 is TGTGCCAGCTCAGGGGCAGCCAAATCCTACGAGCAGTACTTC. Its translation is CASSGAAKSYEQYF.